This is a list of T cell receptor beta chains from one sample in a study of blood T cells in healthy people across ages. TCRdb analysed the 5' RACE reads with MiXCR anew, one entry per CDR3 protein. The repertoire holds about 1.8 million distinct CDR3 sequences, 40% to 55% seen once, with approximately 2.1% in the top ten. The sequencing sample was made of blood. The receptor source for this set is a woman in her thirties or forties in good health. CDR3s include the opening cysteine and the closing phenylalanine or tryptophan. The D gene is left open where the match is weak. Where a row states a size, it is once, few, many or the class of an expanded clone; other rows omit it.

d_gene	v_gene	abundance	j_gene	CDR3aa	CDR3nt
-	TRBV6-5	few	TRBJ2-1	CASTRTPYNEQFF	TGTGCCAGCACCAGGACCCCCTACAATGAGCAGTTCTTC
-	TRBV6-2/TRBV6-3	-	TRBJ2-5	CASSYSGLVGETQYF	TGTGCCAGCAGTTACTCGGGGCTAGTGGGGGAGACCCAGTACTTC
TRBD1	TRBV27	-	TRBJ2-1	CASRPGQGLHNEQFF	TGTGCCAGCAGGCCGGGACAGGGGTTACACAATGAGCAGTTCTTC
-	TRBV7-2	-	TRBJ2-7	CASSLDRATGDEQYF	TGTGCCAGCAGCTTAGATCGGGCAACTGGGGACGAGCAGTACTTC
-	TRBV4-1	-	TRBJ2-5	CASSPIGQHQETQYF	TGCGCCAGCAGCCCTATTGGACAGCACCAAGAGACCCAGTACTTC
TRBD1	TRBV7-2	-	TRBJ1-5	CASSRWTGGVGMDQPQHF	TGTGCCAGCAGCCGCTGGACAGGGGGCGTCGGGATGGATCAGCCCCAGCATTTT
TRBD1	TRBV11-2	-	TRBJ2-7	CASRDEGALGEQYF	TGTGCCAGCAGGGACGAGGGGGCGCTTGGGGAGCAGTACTTC
TRBD2	TRBV5-1	-	TRBJ2-3	CASSLELAGGTGADTQYF	TGCGCCAGCAGCTTGGAACTAGCGGGGGGGACCGGGGCAGATACGCAGTATTTT
TRBD2	TRBV5-1	-	TRBJ2-1	CASSLGTAGSYNEQFF	TGCGCCAGCAGCTTGGGTACAGCGGGGTCCTACAATGAGCAGTTCTTC
-	TRBV7-2	few	TRBJ1-6	CASSLREGGSSSYNSPLHF	TGTGCCAGCAGCTTAAGAGAGGGCGGCAGCAGCTCCTATAATTCACCCCTCCACTTT
TRBD1	TRBV9	-	TRBJ1-4	CASSATGSTNEKLFF	TGTGCCAGCAGCGCGACAGGGTCAACTAATGAAAAACTGTTTTTT
-	TRBV4-1	-	TRBJ2-1	CASSQIFSDEQFF	TGCGCCAGCAGCCAAATATTTTCCGATGAGCAGTTCTTC
TRBD2	TRBV12-5	once	TRBJ2-1	CASGREEGSGNEQFF	TGTGCTAGTGGTCGGGAGGAGGGGAGTGGGAATGAGCAGTTCTTC
-	TRBV29-1	-	TRBJ1-1	CSAFQQGRSTEAFF	TGCAGCGCTTTCCAACAGGGACGGAGCACTGAAGCTTTCTTT
TRBD2	TRBV7-8	-	TRBJ2-7	CASSLARSGGEQYF	TGTGCCAGCAGCTTAGCGCGTTCGGGGGGCGAGCAGTACTTC